This TCR beta chain emerged from a study of T cell repertoires in aging, cancer and after chemotherapy. Study-wide results and limits: Compared with age-matched healthy donors, untreated hematological or solid cancer patients showed higher blood TCR clonality. Rebound thymic output was suggested by rising median generation probability during chemotherapy in each cancer cohort. Loss of evenness, beyond lost richness, contributed to age-related TCR diversity decline in cancer patients.

CDR3 length: 14 residues. Germline values: CDR1 LGHNA, CDR2 YNFKEQ. Trimming pared 5 bases from V and 2 bases from J, leaving 12 bases between. In the case of this clonotype: Antigen unknown.

TCR beta rearrangements were amplified from peripheral blood genomic DNA. Rearranged V-D-J TRB sequences were amplified with a mixed TRB-A/B primer pool. TCRdb reanalysed the multiplex PCR reads using MiXCR and keeps one entry per CDR3 protein. Of more than 10,000 distinct CDR3 sequences listed, approximately 32% are singletons. This rearrangement joins TRBV4-2 to TRBJ2-5, with D perhaps TRBD2 (7 bases). The sequence derives from a human donor in good health. The donor label of this sample is uncertain. The material sequenced was blood. CDR3 sequence reads: CASSFGGRQETQYF. The CDR3 coding sequence is TGTGCCAGCAGCTTCGGGGGGCGACAAGAGACCCAGTACTTC.